Listed below are T cell receptor beta chains from one sample, sequenced in a study of beta chain features in type 1 diabetes. Clones were read by immunoSEQ multiplex PCR, and TCRdb kept only the in-frame ones, dropping some. Of some 350,000 clones listed, about 13% are singletons. Sequenced material: naive CD4+ T cells from blood. These receptors were collected from a woman aged 18 to 35 with type 1 diabetes. CDR3s leave out the opening cysteine and the closing phenylalanine or tryptophan.

cdr3_aa	v_call	j_call
ASRTQGLGPF	TRBV6-5	TRBJ2-1
ASSLRDSYEQY	TRBV4-1	TRBJ2-7
ASPKGDTDTQY	TRBV2	TRBJ2-3
ASSPGTGYNEQF	TRBV5-1	TRBJ2-1
AWSVKRPTQETQY	TRBV30	TRBJ2-5
ASTEGEETQY	TRBV5-4	TRBJ2-5
SVTGLAGETQY	TRBV29-1	TRBJ2-5
ALGTGDPYNEQF	TRBV10-3	TRBJ2-1
ASSGGETQY	TRBV28	TRBJ2-5
ASSPGTGAEKLS	TRBV7-9	TRBJ1-4
ASSEGARRGTEAF	TRBV2	TRBJ1-1
ASTSPVQGRAF	TRBV6-5	TRBJ1-1
ASRALGQGGEETQY	TRBV5-6	TRBJ2-5
ASSLDTEAF	TRBV5-1	TRBJ1-1
ASSSTGVDTQY	TRBV7-3	TRBJ2-3
ASRTGTGNTIY	TRBV6-5	TRBJ1-3
ASSVLGDSYNEQF	TRBV9	TRBJ2-1
ASSLAPLETGAGYT	TRBV7-6	TRBJ1-2
SVRPDTNTEAF	TRBV29-1	TRBJ1-1
ASSRDIEQY	TRBV18	TRBJ2-7
ASSPFRAAGGYT	TRBV18	TRBJ1-2
ASRSQGVFNTEAF	TRBV2	TRBJ1-1